This TCR beta chain emerged from a study of CD8+ T cells in alopecia areata. The CDR3 loop spans 15 amino acids. V was cut by 3 bases and J by 4 bases, with 15 bases left in between. Germline V gives CDR1 LNHDA, CDR2 SQIVND (reference sequence). Following RNA extraction, reverse transcription yielded cDNA that acted as the sequencing template. Generated by immunoSEQ multiplex PCR, the TCRdb table keeps only in-frame clones and is missing some. The sample comprises nearly 110,000 clones, about four fifths of which are singletons, and less than 30% rests with the top ten. Treatment specified: oral pan-JAK inhibitor, 5-10 mg twice daily.

The chain recombines TRBV19 with TRBJ1-1; a weak D match, TRBD1 (5 bases). The TCR was taken from a human donor with alopecia areata. The material was CD8+ T cells sorted from blood, obtained at week 24, from a patient treated with tofacitinib. CDR3 sequence reads: CASSIGRGGATEAFF. The CDR3 DNA is TGTGCCAGTAGTATCGGTCGTGGAGGGGCCACTGAAGCTTTCTTT.